This T cell receptor beta chain was documented in a study of shared clonotypes between healthy human individuals. Each replicate PCR on the sorted subsets used about 0.2 ug DNA (approximately 27,000 T cell genomes). Clones were read by immunoSEQ multiplex PCR, and TCRdb kept only the in-frame ones, dropping some. The sample shows some 2,000,000 clones, 85% to 95% of them seen only once. There are 15 residues in the CDR3. Deletions cut 8 bases from V and 4 bases from J, with 18 bases between. In germline, CDR1 is MGHRA, CDR2 YSYEKL. This TCR was recovered from a man aged 18 to 35 in good health. The sequenced sample consisted of naive CD4+ T cells sorted from blood. The subset here: CD45RA+ positively selected. The chain employs TRBV4-1 and TRBJ1-5; D remains ambiguous. The CDR3 region is CASGPGPVANQPQHF. Here the CDR3 DNA reads TGCGCCAGCGGGCCGGGTCCAGTGGCAAATCAGCCCCAGCATTTT.